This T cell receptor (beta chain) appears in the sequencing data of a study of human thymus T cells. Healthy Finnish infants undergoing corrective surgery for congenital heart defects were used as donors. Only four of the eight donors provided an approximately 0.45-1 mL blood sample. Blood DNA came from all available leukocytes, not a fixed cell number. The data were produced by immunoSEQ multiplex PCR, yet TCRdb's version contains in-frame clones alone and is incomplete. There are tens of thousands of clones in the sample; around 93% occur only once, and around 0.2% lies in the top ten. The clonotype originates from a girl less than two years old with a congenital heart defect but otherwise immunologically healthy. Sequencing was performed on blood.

CDR3 loop: CASSPGQPTDTQYF. For the CDR3, the DNA is TGTGCCAGCAGCCCCGGACAGCCCACAGATACGCAGTATTTT. The chain uses TRBV7-3 and TRBJ2-3, with D possibly being TRBD1 (6 bases). Germline CDR1 reads SGHTA; CDR2 reads FQGTGA. The CDR3 runs to 14 residues. V was shortened by 5 bases and J by 2 bases, with 11 bases between the two germline ends.